This T cell receptor beta chain was captured in a study of CD8+CD57+ T cells in acquired aplastic anemia. Turning to the study itself: The DNA of sorted CD4+ and CD8+ cells averaged approximately 3.3 ug.

Findings and limits, study-wide: The number of CD8+ CDR3 sequences shared by patients and controls was twenty-nine.

The template for TCR beta VDJ and CDR3 sequence profiling was genomic DNA. TCRdb processed the reads anew with MiXCR; each CDR3 protein has one entry. The repertoire holds about 54,000 distinct CDR3 sequences, with around 50% as singletons. Comments on this clonotype: Antigen: not known.

With 5 bases removed from V and 4 bases from J, the gap between germline ends came to 11 bases. Germline-derived CDR1 and CDR2 are SGHTA and FQGNSA. CDR3 size: 13 residues. An expansion of CD8+CD57+ cells by flow cytometry had been shown in patients chosen for sequencing. All patients had severe acquired aplastic anemia. The V gene is TRBV7-2, the J gene TRBJ1-2; D not certain. Sequencing was performed on sorted CD4+, CD8+, or CD8+CD57+ T cells (not recorded which) from PBMCs. The TCR originated in a human donor with aplastic anemia. CDR3 amino acids: CASSPRTGYGYTF. The CDR3 DNA is TGTGCCAGCAGCCCGCGGACGGGCTATGGCTACACCTTC. Full variable domain (remainder filled in from reference TRBV7-2 and TRBJ1-2): GAGVSQSPSNKVTEKGKDVELRCDPISGHTALYWYRQSLGQGLEFLIYFQGNSAPDKSGLPSDRFSAERTGGSVSTLTIQRTQQEDSAVYLCASSPRTGYGYTFGSGTRLTVV.